The following is a T cell receptor (beta chain) sequence with its context. Antigen: not known. This specimen belongs to a study of Ad26.COV2.S vaccination and SARS-CoV-2 variants. Study-level findings and limits: Vaccine and placebo recipients had similar non-spike TCR breadth.

Sequencing was performed with immunoSEQ multiplex PCR; in TCRdb, only in-frame clones are kept and a portion is missing. The sample shows some 190,000 clones, around 85% of them seen only once. The CDR3 has 13 amino acids. Germline CDR1 and CDR2: SNHLY and FYNNEI. V gave up 2 bases and J gave up 8 bases, with 12 bases separating them. The source was peripheral blood, collected after recovery from COVID-19. The origin of this receptor is a human donor who had recovered from COVID-19. The chain joins TRBV2 to TRBJ1-2; D is unresolved. The CDR3 sequence: CASSEWAGGGYTF. In DNA form, the CDR3 reads TGTGCCAGCAGTGAATGGGCAGGAGGAGGCTACACCTTC.